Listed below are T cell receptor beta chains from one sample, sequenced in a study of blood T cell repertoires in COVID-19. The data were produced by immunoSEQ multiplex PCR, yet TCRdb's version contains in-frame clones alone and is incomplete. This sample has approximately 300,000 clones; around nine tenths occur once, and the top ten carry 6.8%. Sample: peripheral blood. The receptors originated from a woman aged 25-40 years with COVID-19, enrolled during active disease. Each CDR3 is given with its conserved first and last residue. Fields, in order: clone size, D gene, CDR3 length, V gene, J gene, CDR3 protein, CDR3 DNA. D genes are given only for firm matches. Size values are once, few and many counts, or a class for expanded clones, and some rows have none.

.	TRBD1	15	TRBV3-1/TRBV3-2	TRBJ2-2	CASSRDRGGTGELFF	TGTGCCAGCAGCAGGGACAGGGGAGGAACCGGGGAGCTGTTTTTT
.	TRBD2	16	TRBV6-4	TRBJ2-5	CASSVGTSGGQETQYF	TGTGCCAGCAGTGTCGGGACTAGCGGGGGACAAGAGACCCAGTACTTC
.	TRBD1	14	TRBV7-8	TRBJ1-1	CASSATGQPTEAFF	TGTGCCAGCAGCGCTACGGGACAGCCCACTGAAGCTTTCTTT
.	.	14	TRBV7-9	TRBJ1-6	CASTYWGRHSPLHF	TGTGCCAGCACCTACTGGGGGAGGCATTCACCCCTCCACTTT
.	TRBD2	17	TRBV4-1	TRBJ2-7	CASSHAGRTSASYEQYF	TGCGCCAGCAGCCATGCTGGGAGGACTAGCGCCTCCTACGAGCAGTACTTC
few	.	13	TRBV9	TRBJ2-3	CASSSRTADTQYF	TGTGCCAGCAGCTCTAGAACCGCAGATACGCAGTATTTT
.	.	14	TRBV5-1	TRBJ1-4	CASSLVGANEKLFF	TGCGCCAGCAGCTTGGTAGGAGCTAATGAAAAACTGTTTTTT
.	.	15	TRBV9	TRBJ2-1	CASSVAAGTYNEQFF	TGTGCCAGCAGCGTCGCCGCGGGTACCTACAATGAGCAGTTCTTC
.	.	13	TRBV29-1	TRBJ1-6	CSVTDNTGSPLHF	TGCAGCGTTACCGATAATACGGGTTCACCCCTCCACTTT
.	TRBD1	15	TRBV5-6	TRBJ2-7	CASSLAPGQGREQYF	TGTGCCAGCAGCTTGGCTCCGGGACAGGGCCGAGAGCAGTACTTC
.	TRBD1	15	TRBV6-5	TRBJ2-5	CASSSPGQGRETQYF	TGTGCCAGCAGTTCACCGGGACAGGGGCGGGAGACCCAGTACTTC